This T cell receptor (beta chain) was recovered during a study of T cells expressing NK-cell markers. On the study more broadly: Sorted CD3+CD56-NKG2C+, CD3+CD56+NKG2C+ and CD3+CD56+NKG2C- T cells supplied the TCR beta repertoires. General observations from the study: The dominant NKG2C+ clonotypes represented about 1.0-7.0% of CD8+ T cells in six or seven donors. Whether expanded NKG2C+ T cell clones recognized HCMV stayed uncertain.

With UMIs, 5'RACE template switching was used to make TCR beta cDNA. TCRdb re-called the 5' RACE reads, yielding one record per CDR3 amino acid sequence without DNA. The sample holds under 600,000 distinct CDR3 sequences. As to this clonotype: Its antigen is unidentified.

Germline-derived CDR1 and CDR2 are DFQATT and SNEGSKA (reference sequence). The CDR3 runs 13 residues. What was sequenced was blood T cells: a sorted CD56 or NKG2C T cell subset, CD4+ or CD8+ T cells, or bulk PBMC T cells (not recorded which). This receptor was identified in a woman aged 45-60 years in good health. The V and J genes are TRBV20-1 and TRBJ2-1. CDR3 sequence reads: CSARTSLANEQFF.